This T cell receptor (beta chain) was captured in a study of CD8 T cell repertoires and HIV-1 epitope variants. For this clone: Its antigen is not identified. One junction end does not reproduce the germline sequence, and a read error may be involved.

Germline V lookup: CDR1 MDHEN, CDR2 SYDVKM. The CDR3 has 14 amino acids. Produced via immunoSEQ multiplex PCR; TCRdb's table is partial and in-frame only. The sample yields under 2,500 clones, roughly two thirds seen once. Sequenced material: cultured CD8+ T cells derived from PBMCs. The clonotype originates from a male donor with HIV. The gene calls are TRBV28 and TRBJ2-5; D remains unclear. This CDR3 reads CASNSPPYHETQYF. Here the CDR3 DNA reads TGTGCCAGCAACTCCCCCCCCTACCATGAGACCCAGTACTTC.